The 8 T cell receptor beta chains given below trace back to one sample, sequenced in a study of PD-L1 blockade in urothelial cancer. The time point was: peripheral blood 6 weeks after treatment start. Here immunoSEQ multiplex PCR was the method, and the copy in TCRdb shows in-frame clones only, minus some. Of about 90,000 clones detected, 70% to 90% appear once; the ten largest clones hold roughly 8%. The sequencing here drew on PBMCs, taken around atezolizumab (anti-PD-L1) treatment. These receptors all stem from a man between 65 and 85 years old with urothelial cancer.

This chain uses TRBV11-3 with TRBJ2-1, with D uncertain. Germline assignment: CDR1 SGHNT and CDR2 YENEEA. CDR3 size: 13 residues. The V end was cut by 0 bases, the J end by 6 bases, with 6 bases between. DNA for the CDR3: TGTGCCAGCAGCTTAGATCTCCTCAATGAGCAGTTCTTC. This codes for CASSLDLLNEQFF.

This CDR3 is CASSIGRGLTEAFF. DNA for the CDR3: TGTGCCAGTAGTATCGGCAGGGGGCTTACTGAAGCTTTCTTT. The chain employs TRBV19 and TRBJ1-1, with 8 bases fitting TRBD1. Trimming at V came to 3 bases and at J to 5 bases, leaving 5 bases not matched to a gene. The CDR3 length is 14 residues. Germline V CDR1 and CDR2: LNHDA, SQIVND (reference sequence). The whole variable domain, filled in from reference TRBV19 and TRBJ1-1, reads DGGITQSPKYLFRKEGQNVTLSCEQNLNHDAMYWYRQDPGQGLRLIYYSQIVNDFQKGDIAEGYSVSREKKESFPLTVTSAQKNPTAFYLCASSIGRGLTEAFFGQGTRLTVV.

The rearrangement links TRBV6-1 to TRBJ2-1; 8 positions match TRBD1. V was clipped by 3 bases and J by 2 bases; unmatched bases: 3. The CDR3 is 15 amino acids. CDR1 is MNHNS, CDR2 SASEGT, per germline. This CDR3 reads CASSEDRVPYNEQFF. The CDR3 coding sequence is TGTGCCAGCAGTGAGGACAGGGTGCCCTACAATGAGCAGTTCTTC.

The CDR3 nucleotides are TGTGCCAGTAGTATTGACAAAATCACTGAAGCTTTCTTT. Translating it yields CASSIDKITEAFF. V and J are TRBV19 and TRBJ1-1; D unresolved. The V gene lost 3 bases and the J gene lost 4 bases, with 9 bases spanning the gap. Germline loops: CDR1 LNHDA, CDR2 SQIVND (reference sequence). There are 13 residues in the CDR3.

Notes on this clone: Compared with germline, one end of the junction differs, possibly owing to a read error. The chain links TRBV20-1 to TRBJ2-1; 8 nucleotides align to TRBD2. CDR1 is DFQATT, CDR2 SNEGSKA, per germline (reference sequence). The CDR3 sequence is 11 residues long. The CDR3 loop is CSARGAGEPFF. CDR3 nucleotides: TGCAGTGCTAGAGGAGCGGGAGAGCCGTTCTTC.

This chain joins TRBV5-5 and TRBJ1-2; the match to TRBD1 covers 7 bases. Trimming at V came to 1 base and at J to 5 bases, leaving 5 bases not matched to a gene. The germline V gene encodes CDR1 SGHKS and CDR2 YYEKEE (reference sequence). CDR3 length: 14 residues. This CDR3 reads CASSLRDSSYGYTF. The CDR3 DNA is TGTGCCAGCAGCTTGAGGGACAGTTCATATGGCTACACCTTC.

This chain uses TRBV4-2 with TRBJ1-1; D possibly corresponds to TRBD1 (5 bases). Germline V gene lookup returns CDR1 LGHNA and CDR2 YNFKEQ. This CDR3 comprises 16 residues. Trimming removed 1 base at V and 7 bases at J, with 19 bases between. CDR3 in DNA: TGTGCCAGCAGCCAAGGTCCCGAAGACAGATTCCTTGAAGCTTTCTTT. It is translated as CASSQGPEDRFLEAFF.

The rearrangement joins TRBV2 to TRBJ1-5; TRBD1 might be the D (5 bases). Germline loops: CDR1 SNHLY, CDR2 FYNNEI. The CDR3 totals 17 residues. Trimming removed 2 bases from V and 0 bases from J, with 14 bases in between. This CDR3 is CASSESGRGHSNQPQHF. The CDR3 bases are TGTGCCAGCAGTGAATCGGGGCGGGGTCATAGCAATCAGCCCCAGCATTTT. Filled out from reference TRBV2 and TRBJ1-5, the complete variable domain reads EPEVTQTPSHQVTQMGQEVILRCVPISNHLYFYWYRQILGQKVEFLVSFYNNEISEKSEIFDDQFSVERPDGSNFTLKIRSTKLEDSAMYFCASSESGRGHSNQPQHFGDGTRLSIL.